This T cell receptor (beta chain) was identified during a study of cytomegalovirus exposure and HLA in healthy donors. Study information: The 120 validation repertoires used the same platform as the 550 to 700 first-cohort repertoires (as reported by a later analysis). Study conclusions and caveats: It was 164 TCR beta chains that were listed as cytomegalovirus-associated.

Profiling relied on immunoSEQ multiplex PCR, and the TCRdb table lists in-frame clones only, not all of them. Of approximately 110,000 clones listed, 94% are singletons. On this clone itself: The antigen remains undetermined.

Separate from the approximately 670-subject first cohort, the 120-subject validation cohort was the one that the donors belonged to. Germline lookup yields CDR1 MNHEY and CDR2 SMNVEV (reference sequence). V gave up 2 bases and J gave up 0 bases, with 29 bases separating them. The CDR3 has 22 amino acids. This TCR was sampled from a woman between 18 and 29 years old in good health and CMV-seronegative. The chain links TRBV27 to TRBJ1-5; no clear D. Sequenced input: PBMCs. CDR3 in DNA: TGTGCCAGCAGTTTAGTGGCCCAAGGGAGTCCACAGTACCCTAATAGCAATCAGCCCCAGCATTTT. Translated, it gives CASSLVAQGSPQYPNSNQPQHF.